This TCR beta chain was sequenced during a study of identical twins. No donor was unhealthy or non-Caucasian. Whole-study findings and limits: Alpha sequences that were out-of-frame and twin-shared showed an excess of low generation probability. Part of the zero-insertion signal could reflect confounding by invariant MAIT and iNKT cells.

The cDNA had a unique molecular identifier and a template-switch universal primer site. TCRdb independently ran MiXCR on the 5' RACE reads; one entry per CDR3 protein. This table holds approximately 220,000 distinct CDR3 sequences, 9.4% found once. In its sample, this clonotype was seen a few times. Its antigen remains unknown. Sequencing was performed on memory (CD45RO+) T cells sorted from blood. This TCR was sampled from a woman between 18 and 29 years old in good health.

CDR3 DNA: TGTGCCAGCAGCTTACCAAGTTTATCCTACAGGGGGATGCCGCGAACCTCCTACGAGCAGTACTTC. It translates to CASSLPSLSYRGMPRTSYEQYF. The V gene is TRBV7-2, the J gene TRBJ2-7; 8 bases are a match to TRBD1. The ends lost 2 bases at V and 0 bases at J; junction bases unmatched: 24. CDR3 length equals 22 residues. Germline assignment: CDR1 SGHTA and CDR2 FQGNSA. Drawing the rest from reference TRBV7-2 and TRBJ2-7, the complete variable domain is GAGVSQSPSNKVTEKGKDVELRCDPISGHTALYWYRQSLGQGLEFLIYFQGNSAPDKSGLPSDRFSAERTGGSVSTLTIQRTQQEDSAVYLCASSLPSLSYRGMPRTSYEQYFGPGTRLTVT.